Reported below is one TCR beta chain. CDR3 length: 13 amino acids. The V gene's germline CDR1 is SEHNR and CDR2 FQNEAQ (reference sequence). Trimming removed 5 bases from V and 11 bases from J; junction bases left unmatched: 12. Clones were sequenced by immunoSEQ multiplex PCR, and TCRdb holds only the in-frame ones, with some missing. The repertoire includes tens of thousands of clones, 85% to 95% of them detected once, and 2% to 2.5% sits in the top ten. This sample stems from a study of T cell changes during pregnancy in multiple sclerosis. The sequence was collected from a female donor with multiple sclerosis, enrolled in a pregnancy study. The chain uses TRBV7-9 and TRBJ2-7; 7 positions agree with TRBD1. Sequences were derived from peripheral blood, sampled after pregnancy. The CDR3 nucleotides are TGTGCCAGCAGCCGACGACAGGGAAGATTTGAGTACTTC. Translated, it gives CASSRRQGRFEYF. The complete variable domain, with remaining parts taken from reference TRBV7-9 and TRBJ2-7, reads DTGVSQNPRHKITKRGQNVTFRCDPISEHNRLYWYRQTLGQGPEFLTYFQNEAQLEKSRLLSDRFSAERPKGSFSTLEIQRTEQGDSAMYLCASSRRQGRFEYFGPGTRLTVT.